This entry features one T cell receptor (beta chain) sequence. V was shortened by 1 base and J by 0 bases, with 13 bases between the two germline ends. CDR3 size: 17 residues. From germline, CDR1 is SEHNR and CDR2 FQNEAQ (reference sequence). The data originate from a study of blood T cell repertoires in COVID-19. The wider study: Whether acute or convalescent, the COVID-19 samples came from the United States, Italy and Spain. Sample material is recorded as cDNA or gDNA derived from T cells, B-cell-depleted T cells, or PBMCs.

In the study's own analysis: How many nucleated cells were present was estimated from reference gene primer amplification. The table came from immunoSEQ multiplex PCR; TCRdb's copy has only in-frame clones and leaves some out. V, J and clone size are those of that table, while D and trimming were read from the DNA. The sample gives 55,000 to 90,000 clones, 91% of which show up once; around 13% is in the top ten. Sequences were obtained from peripheral blood. The TCR sequence derives from a human donor with active COVID-19. The donor label of this sample is uncertain. This chain links TRBV7-9 with TRBJ2-1, with a weak D call TRBD1 (5 bases). CDR3 region: CASSLGRTSSSYNEQFF. In DNA, the CDR3 is TGTGCCAGCAGCTTAGGCCGGACATCGAGCTCCTACAATGAGCAGTTCTTC.